This TCR beta chain originates from a study of cytomegalovirus exposure and HLA in healthy donors (dated by TCRdb to about 2017). General notes on the study: According to a later analysis, the 120 validation repertoires were produced on the same platform as the approximately 600 repertoires of the first cohort. The study was designed to test whether signatures of past pathogen exposure could be identified by cataloging public T cell receptors. A separate validation cohort of more than 100 different subjects was used in addition to the roughly 720-subject first cohort. High-throughput TCR immunosequencing, statistical association of individual TCRs with disease status, and machine learning were combined to predict cytomegalovirus infection status.

Separate from the roughly 700-subject first cohort, the validation cohort of 90 to 150 subjects was the group to which the donors belonged. Receptor amplification or capture employed the immunoSEQ multiplex PCR assay. The authors' analysis ran thus. To diagnose cytomegalovirus status from the catalog of TCR beta chain sequences, a statistical classification framework was built. Drawn from immuneACCESS, this table holds only the in-frame rearrangements with V and J called that TCRdb kept. Clones are partly lost; checked studies trace under half to an unresolved V gene and leave the rest unexplained. That table furnishes V, J and clone size, whereas the DNA furnished D and trimming. For this sample there are 250,000 to 400,000 clones; about nine tenths appear just once. The ten biggest clones cover approximately 1.2% of the sample. The germline V and J ends show losses of 6 bases and 10 bases respectively, and no gene match explains 15 bases of the junction. Based on the germline V gene, the CDR1 and CDR2 sequences are SNHLY and FYNNEI. The CDR3, from cysteine to phenylalanine, totals 17 residues. Kept here is only the CDR3 DNA, which spans 51 bases and is read in frame from base 1.

Overall study results and their limits: Most TCR sequences were observed very rarely across donors, whereas some public TCRs were present in many individuals. The study listed 150 to 200 TCR beta chains as associated with cytomegalovirus. A later analysis had no HLA typing for the validation cohort, so co-occurrence there was scored across all 120 or so repertoires. Subsequent analysis determined that TCRs grouped into clusters in the first cohort also showed a tendency toward co-occurrence across the 130 or so validation repertoires, and about 93% of cluster scores exceeded 0. In both the original and validation cohorts, the classifier was reported to diagnose cytomegalovirus status with high specificity and sensitivity. A few of the identified cytomegalovirus-associated TCR beta chains were confirmed in vitro to be specific for cytomegalovirus antigens. The authors suggested that the approach could potentially be extended to other disease states and immunological phenotypes.

As to this clone: The target of this receptor is not known. No quality values exist for individual bases; no much larger clone is one base distant.

Material for sequencing was PBMCs. This receptor was identified in a young woman in good health and CMV-seropositive. The sequence links TRBV2 to TRBJ2-2; the junction holds 12 bases that match TRBD2. The bases are TGTGCCAGCAGCCTCCCACTAGCGGGAGGCCACGCCGAGGAGCTGTTTTTT. It specifies CASSLPLAGGHAEELFF.